This is a list of T cell receptor beta chains from one sample in a study of blood T cells in healthy people across ages. A single record per CDR3 protein comes from TCRdb applying MiXCR to the 5' RACE reads. The sample lists hundreds of thousands of distinct CDR3 sequences, 29% occurring once. The sample comprised blood. These receptor sequences come from a woman of 80 years or more in good health. Both conserved end residues are part of each CDR3. Fields, in order: J gene, V gene, CDR3 protein.

>TRBJ2-4|TRBV7-9
CASSSTRVESKNIQYF
>TRBJ2-1|TRBV12-3/TRBV12-4
CASSGGQYNEQFF
>TRBJ2-3|TRBV5-1
CASSSTSGTGRTDTQYF
>TRBJ2-7|TRBV27
CASSLSGTIHYEQYF
>TRBJ2-2|TRBV3-1
CASSQVSGVTGELFF
>TRBJ2-1|TRBV11-2
CASSLDPKNEQFF
>TRBJ2-7|TRBV15
CATSRDRGHWEQYF
>TRBJ2-7|TRBV5-1
CASSAGDRGYEQYF
>TRBJ2-5|TRBV20-1
CSARGRGGRETQYF
>TRBJ2-3|TRBV5-1
CASNGGVTDTQYF
>TRBJ1-1|TRBV10-3
CAISETGGTTEAFF
>TRBJ2-7|TRBV5-6
CASSLAHSYEQYF
>TRBJ2-5|TRBV6-5
CASTLGGETQYF
>-|TRBV5-1
CASSWGQSNDIQYF
>TRBJ2-5|TRBV30
CAWGQGRETQYF
>TRBJ2-1|TRBV27
CASNSMASSYNEQFF
>TRBJ2-5|TRBV10-3
CAISLGTSGVQETQYF
>TRBJ1-1|TRBV12-3/TRBV12-4
CASRLDGPWTEAFF